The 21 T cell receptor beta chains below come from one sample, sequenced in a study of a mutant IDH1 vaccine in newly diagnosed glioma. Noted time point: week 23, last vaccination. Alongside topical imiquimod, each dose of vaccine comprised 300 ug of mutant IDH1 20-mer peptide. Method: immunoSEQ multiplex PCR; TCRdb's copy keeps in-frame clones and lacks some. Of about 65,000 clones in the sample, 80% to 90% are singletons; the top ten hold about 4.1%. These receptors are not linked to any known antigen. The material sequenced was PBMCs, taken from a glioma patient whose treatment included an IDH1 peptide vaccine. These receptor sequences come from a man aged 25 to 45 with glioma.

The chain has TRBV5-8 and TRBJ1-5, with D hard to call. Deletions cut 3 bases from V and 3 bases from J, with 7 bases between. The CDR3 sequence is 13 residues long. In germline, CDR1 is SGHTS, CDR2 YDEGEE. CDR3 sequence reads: CASSSTPNQPQHF. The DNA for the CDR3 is TGTGCCAGCAGCTCTACTCCCAATCAGCCCCAGCATTTT.

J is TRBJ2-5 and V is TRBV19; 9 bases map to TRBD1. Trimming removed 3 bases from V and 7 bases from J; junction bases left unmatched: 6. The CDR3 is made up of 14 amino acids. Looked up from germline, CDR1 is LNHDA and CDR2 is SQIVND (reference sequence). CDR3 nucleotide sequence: TGTGCCAGTAGTATCGGACAGGGGATAGCGACCCAGTACTTC. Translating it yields CASSIGQGIATQYF.

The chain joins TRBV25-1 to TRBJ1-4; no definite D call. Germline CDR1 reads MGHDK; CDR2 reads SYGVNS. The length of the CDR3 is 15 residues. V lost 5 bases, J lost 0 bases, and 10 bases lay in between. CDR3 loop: CASSPPGATNEKLFF. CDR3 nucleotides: TGTGCCAGCAGTCCGCCGGGCGCAACTAATGAAAAACTGTTTTTT.

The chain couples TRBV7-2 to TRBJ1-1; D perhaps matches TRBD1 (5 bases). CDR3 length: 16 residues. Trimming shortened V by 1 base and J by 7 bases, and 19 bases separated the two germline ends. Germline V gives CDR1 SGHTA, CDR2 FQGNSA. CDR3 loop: CASSLGFQGGGYEAFF. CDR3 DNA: TGTGCCAGCAGCTTAGGATTTCAGGGAGGTGGATATGAAGCTTTCTTT.

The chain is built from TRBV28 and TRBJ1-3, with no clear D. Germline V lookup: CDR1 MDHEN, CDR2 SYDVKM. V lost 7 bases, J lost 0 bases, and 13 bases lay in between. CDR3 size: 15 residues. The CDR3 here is CASTRLWSSGNTIYF. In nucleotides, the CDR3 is TGTGCCAGCACCAGGTTGTGGAGCTCTGGAAACACCATATATTTT.

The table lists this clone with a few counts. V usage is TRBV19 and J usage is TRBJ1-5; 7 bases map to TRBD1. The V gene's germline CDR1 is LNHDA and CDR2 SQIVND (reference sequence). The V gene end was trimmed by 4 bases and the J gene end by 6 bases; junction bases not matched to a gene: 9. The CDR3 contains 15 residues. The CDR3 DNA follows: TGTGCCAGTAGTAGACCACAGGGGAGAGGTCAGCCCCAGCATTTT. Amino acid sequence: CASSRPQGRGQPQHF. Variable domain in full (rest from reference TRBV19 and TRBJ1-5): DGGITQSPKYLFRKEGQNVTLSCEQNLNHDAMYWYRQDPGQGLRLIYYSQIVNDFQKGDIAEGYSVSREKKESFPLTVTSAQKNPTAFYLCASSRPQGRGQPQHFGDGTRLSIL.

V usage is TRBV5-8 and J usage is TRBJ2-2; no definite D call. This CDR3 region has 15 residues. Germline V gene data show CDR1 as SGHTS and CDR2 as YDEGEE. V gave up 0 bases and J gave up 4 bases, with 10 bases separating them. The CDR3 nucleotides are TGTGCCAGCAGCTTGGGGAGAAGCGTCACCGGGGAGCTGTTTTTT. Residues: CASSLGRSVTGELFF.

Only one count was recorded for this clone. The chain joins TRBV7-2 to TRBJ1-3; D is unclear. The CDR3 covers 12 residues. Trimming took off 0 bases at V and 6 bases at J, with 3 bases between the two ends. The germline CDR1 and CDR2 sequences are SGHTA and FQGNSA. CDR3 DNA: TGTGCCAGCAGCTTAGCTGAAAACACCATATATTTT. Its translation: CASSLAENTIYF.

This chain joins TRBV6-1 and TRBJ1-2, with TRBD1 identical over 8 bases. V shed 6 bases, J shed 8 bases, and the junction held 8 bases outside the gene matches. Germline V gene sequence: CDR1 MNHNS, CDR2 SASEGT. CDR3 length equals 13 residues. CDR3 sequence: CASRLGQARGYTF. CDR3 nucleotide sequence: TGTGCCAGCAGATTGGGACAGGCGCGGGGCTACACCTTC.

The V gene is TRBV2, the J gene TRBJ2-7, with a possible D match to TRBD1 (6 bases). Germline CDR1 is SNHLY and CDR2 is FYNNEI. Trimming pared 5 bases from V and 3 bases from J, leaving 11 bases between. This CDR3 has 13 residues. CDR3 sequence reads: CASSHRVDYEQYF. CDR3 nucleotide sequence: TGTGCCAGCAGTCACAGGGTGGACTACGAGCAGTACTTC.

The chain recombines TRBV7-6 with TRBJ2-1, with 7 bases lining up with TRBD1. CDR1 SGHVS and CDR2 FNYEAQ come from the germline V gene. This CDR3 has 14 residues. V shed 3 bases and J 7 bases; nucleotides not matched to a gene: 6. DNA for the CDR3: TGTGCCAGCAGCTTTGGGACAGTAAGAAATGAGCAGTTCTTC. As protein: CASSFGTVRNEQFF.

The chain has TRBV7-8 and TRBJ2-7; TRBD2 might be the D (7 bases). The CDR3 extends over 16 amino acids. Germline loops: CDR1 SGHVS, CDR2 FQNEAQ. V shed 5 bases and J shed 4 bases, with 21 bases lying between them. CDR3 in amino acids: CASSTPVTGGKYEQYF. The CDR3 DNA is TGTGCCAGCAGCACCCCTGTTACGGGGGGCAAATACGAGCAGTACTTC.

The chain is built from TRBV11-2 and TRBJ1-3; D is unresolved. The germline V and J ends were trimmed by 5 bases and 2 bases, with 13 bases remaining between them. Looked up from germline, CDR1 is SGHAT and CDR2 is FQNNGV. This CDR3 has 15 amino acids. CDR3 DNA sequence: TGTGCCAGCAGCCCTGGACCGCGGACTGGAAACACCATATATTTT. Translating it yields CASSPGPRTGNTIYF.

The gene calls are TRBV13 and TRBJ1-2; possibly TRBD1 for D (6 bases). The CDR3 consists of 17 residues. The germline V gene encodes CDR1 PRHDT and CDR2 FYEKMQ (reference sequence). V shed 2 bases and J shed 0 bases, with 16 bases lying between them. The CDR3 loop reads CASSLTLVEGANYGYTF. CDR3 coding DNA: TGTGCCAGCAGCTTAACCCTCGTCGAGGGGGCTAACTATGGCTACACCTTC. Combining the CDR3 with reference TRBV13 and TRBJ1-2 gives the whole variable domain AAGVIQSPRHLIKEKRETATLKCYPIPRHDTVYWYQQGPGQDPQFLISFYEKMQSDKGSIPDRFSAQQFSDYHSELNMSSLELGDSALYFCASSLTLVEGANYGYTFGSGTRLTVV.

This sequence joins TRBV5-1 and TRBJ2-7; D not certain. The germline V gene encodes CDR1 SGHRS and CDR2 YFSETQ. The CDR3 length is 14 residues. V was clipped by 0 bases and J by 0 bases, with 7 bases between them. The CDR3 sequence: CASSLVLGSYEQYF. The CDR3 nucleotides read TGCGCCAGCAGCTTGGTCCTAGGCTCCTACGAGCAGTACTTC.

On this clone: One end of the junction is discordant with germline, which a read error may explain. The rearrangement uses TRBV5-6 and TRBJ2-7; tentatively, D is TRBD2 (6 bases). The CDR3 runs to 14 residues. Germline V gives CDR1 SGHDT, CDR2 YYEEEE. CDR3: CASTLGTLGGEQYF. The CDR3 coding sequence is TGTGCCAGCACCTTGGGGACCCTCGGGGGCGAGCAGTACTTC.

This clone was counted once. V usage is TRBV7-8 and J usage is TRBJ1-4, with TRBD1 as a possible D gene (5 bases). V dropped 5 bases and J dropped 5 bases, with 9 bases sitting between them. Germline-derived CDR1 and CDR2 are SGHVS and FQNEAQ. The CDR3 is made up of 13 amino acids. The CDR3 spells CASSPGGNEKLFF. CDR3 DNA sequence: TGTGCCAGCAGCCCTGGGGGGAATGAAAAACTGTTTTTT. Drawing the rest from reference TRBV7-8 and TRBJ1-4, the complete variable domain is GAGVSQSPRYKVAKRGQDVALRCDPISGHVSLFWYQQALGQGPEFLTYFQNEAQLDKSGLPSDRFFAERPEGSVSTLKIQRTQQEDSAVYLCASSPGGNEKLFFGSGTQLSVL.

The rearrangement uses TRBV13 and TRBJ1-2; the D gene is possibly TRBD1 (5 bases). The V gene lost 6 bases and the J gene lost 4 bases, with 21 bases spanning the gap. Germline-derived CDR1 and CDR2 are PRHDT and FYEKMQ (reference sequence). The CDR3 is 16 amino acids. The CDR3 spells CASRTTVEDKGYGYTF. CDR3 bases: TGTGCCAGCAGAACGACCGTTGAGGACAAGGGCTATGGCTACACCTTC. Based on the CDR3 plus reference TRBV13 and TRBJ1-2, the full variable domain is AAGVIQSPRHLIKEKRETATLKCYPIPRHDTVYWYQQGPGQDPQFLISFYEKMQSDKGSIPDRFSAQQFSDYHSELNMSSLELGDSALYFCASRTTVEDKGYGYTFGSGTRLTVV.

The CDR3 region is CASSTIRGTGNTIYF. The CDR3 DNA is TGTGCCAGCAGCACGATAAGGGGTACTGGAAACACCATATATTTT. The genes are TRBV11-2 and TRBJ1-3; D is possibly TRBD1 (5 bases). V lost 5 bases and J lost 2, with 13 bases in between. Germline-derived CDR1 and CDR2 are SGHAT and FQNNGV. This CDR3 is built from 15 residues.

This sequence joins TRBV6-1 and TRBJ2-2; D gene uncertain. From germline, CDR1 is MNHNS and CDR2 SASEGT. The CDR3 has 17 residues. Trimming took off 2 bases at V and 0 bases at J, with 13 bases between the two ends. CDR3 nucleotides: TGTGCCAGCAGTGAACCTAGGGAAGTCCCGAACACCGGGGAGCTGTTTTTT. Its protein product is CASSEPREVPNTGELFF.

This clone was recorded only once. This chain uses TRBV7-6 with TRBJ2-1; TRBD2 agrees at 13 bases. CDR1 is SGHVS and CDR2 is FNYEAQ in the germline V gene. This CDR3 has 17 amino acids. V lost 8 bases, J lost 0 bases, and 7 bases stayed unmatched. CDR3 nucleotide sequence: TGTGCCAGCGTTGGACTAGCGGGGGTAGTCTCCTACAATGAGCAGTTCTTC. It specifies CASVGLAGVVSYNEQFF.